This T cell receptor (beta chain) is drawn from a study of CD8+ T cells in alopecia areata. The length of the CDR3 is 14 residues. CDR1 is GTSNPN and CDR2 is SVGIG in the germline V gene (reference sequence). V lost 2 bases and J lost 0, with 9 bases in between. In each case, RNA was isolated and then reverse transcribed into cDNA as the sequencing template. Repertoires were generated with immunoSEQ multiplex PCR, while TCRdb's copy carries only in-frame clones and drops some. Of 140,000 to 150,000 clones listed, around 49% are singletons. V and J are TRBV30 and TRBJ2-3; D is ambiguous. This TCR was sampled from a human donor with alopecia areata. Sequencing was performed on CD4+ T cells sorted from blood, taken at week 0. The CDR3 DNA reads as TGTGCCTGGAGTCCCGGATCTAGCACAGATACGCAGTATTTT. Its translation: CAWSPGSSTDTQYF.